This T cell receptor (beta chain) originates from a study of T-cell memory formation after mild COVID-19. Background on the study: TCR clustering was largely donor specific.

Notes on the study in general: Researchers could not confirm that second-wave clones peaking on day 37 targeted SARS-CoV-2. Shrinking CD4+ clones were chiefly CM and EM; CD8+ ones were chiefly EMRA.

A single count supports this clonotype. What it binds is not known. TCRalpha and TCRbeta libraries used 5'RACE with constant-segment primers and UMIs. TCRdb reprocessed the 5' RACE reads with MiXCR, giving one entry per CDR3 protein. Here the sample spans roughly 400,000 distinct CDR3 sequences, about a sixth being singletons. This CDR3 is 13 amino acids long. The germline CDR1 and CDR2 sequences are MNHEY and SVGAGI. The ends were cut back, 2 bases at V and 3 bases at J, with 4 bases in the middle. The J gene is TRBJ1-4, the V gene TRBV6-5; D ambiguous. The receptor was derived from a man aged 18 to 35 who had mild COVID-19 (a few samples of this study predate the infection). Cell type and time point are not known. The material sequenced was PBMCs or a T cell subset sorted from them (not recorded which). The CDR3 region is CASSYGANEKLFF. Written as DNA, the CDR3 is TGTGCCAGCAGTTACGGGGCTAATGAAAAACTGTTTTTT.